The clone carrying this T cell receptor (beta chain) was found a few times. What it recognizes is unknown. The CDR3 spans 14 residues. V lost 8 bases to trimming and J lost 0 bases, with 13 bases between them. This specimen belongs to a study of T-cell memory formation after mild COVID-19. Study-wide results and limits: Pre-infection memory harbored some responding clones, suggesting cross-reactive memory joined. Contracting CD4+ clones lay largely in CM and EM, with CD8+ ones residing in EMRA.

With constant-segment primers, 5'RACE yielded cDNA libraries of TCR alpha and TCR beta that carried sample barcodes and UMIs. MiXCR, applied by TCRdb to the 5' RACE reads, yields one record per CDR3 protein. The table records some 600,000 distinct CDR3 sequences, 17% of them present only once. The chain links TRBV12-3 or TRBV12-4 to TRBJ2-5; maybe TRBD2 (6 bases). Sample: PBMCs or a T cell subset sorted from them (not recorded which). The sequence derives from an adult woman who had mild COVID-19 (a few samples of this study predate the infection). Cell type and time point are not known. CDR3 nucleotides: TGTGCCAGCGGTCGCGGGGCCTACCAAGAGACCCAGTACTTC. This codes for CASGRGAYQETQYF.